The clone carrying this TCR beta chain came up a few times. Other DNA sequences in the sample encode the same CDR3. There are 13 residues in the CDR3. Trimming removed 5 bases at V and 6 bases at J, with 15 bases between. Germline V gene lookup returns CDR1 SGHDT and CDR2 YYEEEE. The sample is drawn from a study of graft-versus-host responses after intestinal transplantation. Once graft tissue had been processed, intraepithelial and lamina propria lymphocytes were released. Profiled with immunoSEQ multiplex PCR; TCRdb holds only in-frame clones, not every one. The sample has approximately 18,000 clones, under 85% seen once.

This receptor was taken from a human patient who received an intestinal transplant, so some T cells may come from the graft donor. The chain combines TRBV5-6 with TRBJ2-7; a possible D gene is TRBD2 (5 bases). This material consisted of ileum tissue, taken almost 470 days after intestinal transplant. The CDR3 nucleotides are TGTGCCAGCAGACACGGCCCCGCGGGCGAGCAGTACTTC. It is translated as CASRHGPAGEQYF.